Here is one T cell receptor (beta chain) with its context. It has no known antigen specificity. The sample holds no much larger clone one base away, and base qualities are not on file. This entry belongs to a study of blood T cell repertoires in COVID-19 (dated by TCRdb to 2019 to 2021). For the study in its entirety: Samples from collaborators originated in the United States, Italy and Spain and spanned both the acute and convalescent phases of COVID-19. The material from the prospective study consisted of cDNA or gDNA derived from T cells, B-cell-depleted T cells, or PBMCs. Subjects who had been exposed to COVID-19, were actively infected with it, or had recovered from it provided the deeply sampled blood TCRbeta repertoires that made up the dataset. The repertoires were released in a freely available public database intended as a resource for research on the immune response to SARS-CoV-2. The samples were drawn from two sources: the first 160 participants of the ongoing ImmuneRACE study, and 1,200 or so subjects contributed by 6 global collaborators. Sample metadata almost always included a de-identified subject ID, COVID-19 status, age in years and sex. Where HLA class I and class II types were available, the types were taken from metadata supplied by the sample provider, not from assay-based typing. Results and caveats for the whole study, not just this receptor: The amount of clinical and demographic metadata varied by source and participant and was provided uncurated.

TCRbeta CDR3 regions were amplified from genomic DNA by means of the immunoSEQ Assay, a bias-controlled multiplex PCR. On the authors' methods: Within the assay, amplification of reference gene primers was used to estimate how many nucleated cells each sample contained. Sequence reads were collapsed and filtered to measure the absolute abundance of every unique TCRbeta CDR3 rearrangement. For each sample, productive Simpson clonality was calculated as the square root of Simpson's diversity index across productive rearrangements. Held by TCRdb, this immuneACCESS table contains in-frame sequences only and omits some clones. Under half of the omission traces to an unresolved V gene where checked; the cause of the rest is unknown. The V and J calls and clone size come from that table; D and trimming were worked out from the DNA. The sample yields about 120,000 clones; around 80% were counted once. The ten largest clonotypes hold around 4.1% of the sample.

The collaborating institutions used their own protocols to collect whole blood in K2EDTA tubes. Collaborator samples were shipped for TCRbeta analysis as frozen whole blood, isolated PBMCs, or DNA extracted from either sample type. Counted from cysteine to phenylalanine, this CDR3 has 18 amino acids. The only DNA kept is the CDR3, 54 bases in frame from the first base. The germline V end is reduced by 2 bases and the J end by 8 bases; junction bases left unmatched: 16. The germline V gene provides CDR1 KGHDR and CDR2 SFDVKD. The receptor's source is an elderly woman with acute or convalescent COVID-19. Sample: peripheral blood. The chain employs TRBV24-1 and TRBJ2-1, and 8 junction bases match TRBD2. CDR3 sequence: CATSDSRAGTRSGDEQFF. The base sequence is TGTGCCACCAGTGATTCCCGCGCCGGGACTAGGTCCGGAGATGAGCAGTTCTTC.